The present T cell receptor beta chain was sequenced within a study of monozygotic twins with cystic fibrosis. Here immunoSEQ multiplex PCR was the method, and the copy in TCRdb shows in-frame clones only, minus some. The table lists about 29,000 clones, around four fifths of them singletons. Overall study results and limits: Monozygotic CF twins shared more identical nucleotide clonotypes than unrelated patients.

With 0 bases removed from V and 2 bases from J, the gap between germline ends came to 7 bases. Germline V CDR1 and CDR2: GTSNPN, SVGIG (reference sequence). The CDR3 has 13 amino acids. This clone is a singleton in its sample. Its antigen is currently unknown. The TCR was taken from a girl under 10 years old with cystic fibrosis. Source material: blood. The V and J genes are TRBV30 and TRBJ2-5; a possible D gene is TRBD1 (5 bases). The CDR3 loop reads CAWSVKGQETQYF. Here the CDR3 DNA reads TGTGCCTGGAGTGTTAAGGGGCAAGAGACCCAGTACTTC. The full variable domain, rest sourced from reference TRBV30 and TRBJ2-5, is SQTIHQWPATLVQPVGSPLSLECTVEGTSNPNLYWYRQAAGRGLQLLFYSVGIGQISSEVPQNLSASRPQDRQFILSSKKLLLSDSGFYLCAWSVKGQETQYFGPGTRLLVL.